The sequence of this TCR beta chain was determined in a study of blood T cell repertoires in COVID-19. Study context: Sites across the United States, Italy and Spain contributed samples from acute and convalescent COVID-19. Sources were T cells, B-cell-depleted T cells, or PBMCs; the material itself was cDNA or gDNA.

Turning to this clone: The same CDR3 also results from other DNA sequences found in this sample.

In the study's own analysis: Cell counts per sample came from amplifying reference gene primers. Measured with immunoSEQ multiplex PCR; TCRdb has only the in-frame clones, and not every one. V and J calls and clone size are as listed in that table; D and trimming were resolved from the DNA. The profile shows 100,000 to 120,000 clones, over 75% of them singletons. Sequenced input: peripheral blood. The receptor's source is a man in his fifties with acute or convalescent COVID-19.

The CDR3 DNA follows: TGTGCCAGCAGCGTAGGGGGCCCGCTCAATGAGCAGTTCTTC. It specifies CASSVGGPLNEQFF. V is TRBV9 and J is TRBJ2-1; tentatively, D is TRBD1 (5 bases). V lost 0 bases, J lost 6 bases, and 10 bases lay in between. Germline CDR1 reads SGDLS; CDR2 reads YYNGEE. This CDR3 has 14 amino acids.